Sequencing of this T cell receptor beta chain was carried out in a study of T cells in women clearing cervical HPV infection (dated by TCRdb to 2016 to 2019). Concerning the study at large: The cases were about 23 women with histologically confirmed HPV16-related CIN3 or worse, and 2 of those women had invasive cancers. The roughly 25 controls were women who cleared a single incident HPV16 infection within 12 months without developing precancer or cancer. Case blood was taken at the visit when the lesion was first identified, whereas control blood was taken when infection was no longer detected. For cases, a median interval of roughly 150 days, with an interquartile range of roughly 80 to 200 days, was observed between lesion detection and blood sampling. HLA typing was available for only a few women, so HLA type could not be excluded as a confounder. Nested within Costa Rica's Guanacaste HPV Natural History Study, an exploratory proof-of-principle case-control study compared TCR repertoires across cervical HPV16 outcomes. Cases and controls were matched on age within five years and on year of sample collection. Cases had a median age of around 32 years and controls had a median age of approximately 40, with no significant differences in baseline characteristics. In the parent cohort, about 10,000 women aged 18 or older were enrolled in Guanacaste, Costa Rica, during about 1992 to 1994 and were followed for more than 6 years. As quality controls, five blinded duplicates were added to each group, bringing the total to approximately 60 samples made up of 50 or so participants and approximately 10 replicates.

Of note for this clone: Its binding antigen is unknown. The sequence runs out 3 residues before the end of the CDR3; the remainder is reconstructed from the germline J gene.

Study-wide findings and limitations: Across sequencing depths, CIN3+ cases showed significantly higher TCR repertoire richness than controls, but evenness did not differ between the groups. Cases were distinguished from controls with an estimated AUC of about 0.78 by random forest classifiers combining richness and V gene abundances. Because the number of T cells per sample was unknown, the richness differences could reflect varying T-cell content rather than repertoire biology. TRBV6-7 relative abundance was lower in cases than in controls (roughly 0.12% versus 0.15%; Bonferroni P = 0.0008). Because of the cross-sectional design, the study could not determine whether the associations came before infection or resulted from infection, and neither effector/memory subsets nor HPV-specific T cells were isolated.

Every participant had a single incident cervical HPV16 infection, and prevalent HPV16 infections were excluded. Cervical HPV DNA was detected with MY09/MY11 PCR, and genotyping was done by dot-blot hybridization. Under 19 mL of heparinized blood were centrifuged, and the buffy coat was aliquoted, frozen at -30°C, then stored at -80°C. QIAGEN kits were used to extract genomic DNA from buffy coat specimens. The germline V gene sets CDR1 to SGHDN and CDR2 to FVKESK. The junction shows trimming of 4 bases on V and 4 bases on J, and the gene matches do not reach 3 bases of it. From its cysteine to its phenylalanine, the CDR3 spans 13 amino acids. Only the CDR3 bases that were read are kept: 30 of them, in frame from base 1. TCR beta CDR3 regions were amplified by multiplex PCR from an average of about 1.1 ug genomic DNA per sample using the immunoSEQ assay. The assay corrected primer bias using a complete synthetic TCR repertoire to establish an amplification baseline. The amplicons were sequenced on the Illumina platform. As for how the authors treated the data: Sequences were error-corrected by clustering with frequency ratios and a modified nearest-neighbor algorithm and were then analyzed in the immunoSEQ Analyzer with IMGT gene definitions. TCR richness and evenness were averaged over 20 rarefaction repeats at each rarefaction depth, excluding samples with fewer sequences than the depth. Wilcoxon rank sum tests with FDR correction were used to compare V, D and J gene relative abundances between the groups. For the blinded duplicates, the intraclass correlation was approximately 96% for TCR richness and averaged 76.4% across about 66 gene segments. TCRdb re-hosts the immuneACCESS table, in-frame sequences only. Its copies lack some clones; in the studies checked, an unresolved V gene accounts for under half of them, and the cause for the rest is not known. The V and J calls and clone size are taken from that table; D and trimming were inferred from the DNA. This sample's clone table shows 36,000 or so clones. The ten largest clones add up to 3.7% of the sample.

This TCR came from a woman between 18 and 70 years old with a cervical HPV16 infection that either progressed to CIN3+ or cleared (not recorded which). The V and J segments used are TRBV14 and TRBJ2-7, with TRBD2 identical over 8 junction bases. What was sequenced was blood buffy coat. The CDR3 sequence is CASSLAGTYEQYF. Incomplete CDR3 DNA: TGTGCCAGCAGCCTAGCGGGAACTTACGAG.